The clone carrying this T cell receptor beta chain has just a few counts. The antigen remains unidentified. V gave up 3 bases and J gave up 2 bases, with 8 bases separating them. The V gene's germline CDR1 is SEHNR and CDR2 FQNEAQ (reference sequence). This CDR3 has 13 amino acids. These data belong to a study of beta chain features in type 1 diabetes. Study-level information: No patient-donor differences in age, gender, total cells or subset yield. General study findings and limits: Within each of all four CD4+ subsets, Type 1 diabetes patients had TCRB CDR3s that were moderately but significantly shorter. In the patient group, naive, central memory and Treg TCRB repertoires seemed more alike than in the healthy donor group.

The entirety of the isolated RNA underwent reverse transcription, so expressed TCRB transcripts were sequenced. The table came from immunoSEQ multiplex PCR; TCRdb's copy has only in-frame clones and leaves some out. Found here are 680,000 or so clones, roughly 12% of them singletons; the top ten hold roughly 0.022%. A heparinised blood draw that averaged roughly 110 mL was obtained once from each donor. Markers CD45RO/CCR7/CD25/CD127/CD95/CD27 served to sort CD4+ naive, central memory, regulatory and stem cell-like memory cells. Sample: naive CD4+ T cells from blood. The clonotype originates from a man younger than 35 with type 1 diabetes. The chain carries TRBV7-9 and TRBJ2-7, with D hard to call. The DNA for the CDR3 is TGTGCCAGCAGCTTTGGGAAAACCTACGAGCAGTACTTC. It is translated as CASSFGKTYEQYF. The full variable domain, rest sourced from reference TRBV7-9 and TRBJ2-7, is DTGVSQNPRHKITKRGQNVTFRCDPISEHNRLYWYRQTLGQGPEFLTYFQNEAQLEKSRLLSDRFSAERPKGSFSTLEIQRTEQGDSAMYLCASSFGKTYEQYFGPGTRLTVT.